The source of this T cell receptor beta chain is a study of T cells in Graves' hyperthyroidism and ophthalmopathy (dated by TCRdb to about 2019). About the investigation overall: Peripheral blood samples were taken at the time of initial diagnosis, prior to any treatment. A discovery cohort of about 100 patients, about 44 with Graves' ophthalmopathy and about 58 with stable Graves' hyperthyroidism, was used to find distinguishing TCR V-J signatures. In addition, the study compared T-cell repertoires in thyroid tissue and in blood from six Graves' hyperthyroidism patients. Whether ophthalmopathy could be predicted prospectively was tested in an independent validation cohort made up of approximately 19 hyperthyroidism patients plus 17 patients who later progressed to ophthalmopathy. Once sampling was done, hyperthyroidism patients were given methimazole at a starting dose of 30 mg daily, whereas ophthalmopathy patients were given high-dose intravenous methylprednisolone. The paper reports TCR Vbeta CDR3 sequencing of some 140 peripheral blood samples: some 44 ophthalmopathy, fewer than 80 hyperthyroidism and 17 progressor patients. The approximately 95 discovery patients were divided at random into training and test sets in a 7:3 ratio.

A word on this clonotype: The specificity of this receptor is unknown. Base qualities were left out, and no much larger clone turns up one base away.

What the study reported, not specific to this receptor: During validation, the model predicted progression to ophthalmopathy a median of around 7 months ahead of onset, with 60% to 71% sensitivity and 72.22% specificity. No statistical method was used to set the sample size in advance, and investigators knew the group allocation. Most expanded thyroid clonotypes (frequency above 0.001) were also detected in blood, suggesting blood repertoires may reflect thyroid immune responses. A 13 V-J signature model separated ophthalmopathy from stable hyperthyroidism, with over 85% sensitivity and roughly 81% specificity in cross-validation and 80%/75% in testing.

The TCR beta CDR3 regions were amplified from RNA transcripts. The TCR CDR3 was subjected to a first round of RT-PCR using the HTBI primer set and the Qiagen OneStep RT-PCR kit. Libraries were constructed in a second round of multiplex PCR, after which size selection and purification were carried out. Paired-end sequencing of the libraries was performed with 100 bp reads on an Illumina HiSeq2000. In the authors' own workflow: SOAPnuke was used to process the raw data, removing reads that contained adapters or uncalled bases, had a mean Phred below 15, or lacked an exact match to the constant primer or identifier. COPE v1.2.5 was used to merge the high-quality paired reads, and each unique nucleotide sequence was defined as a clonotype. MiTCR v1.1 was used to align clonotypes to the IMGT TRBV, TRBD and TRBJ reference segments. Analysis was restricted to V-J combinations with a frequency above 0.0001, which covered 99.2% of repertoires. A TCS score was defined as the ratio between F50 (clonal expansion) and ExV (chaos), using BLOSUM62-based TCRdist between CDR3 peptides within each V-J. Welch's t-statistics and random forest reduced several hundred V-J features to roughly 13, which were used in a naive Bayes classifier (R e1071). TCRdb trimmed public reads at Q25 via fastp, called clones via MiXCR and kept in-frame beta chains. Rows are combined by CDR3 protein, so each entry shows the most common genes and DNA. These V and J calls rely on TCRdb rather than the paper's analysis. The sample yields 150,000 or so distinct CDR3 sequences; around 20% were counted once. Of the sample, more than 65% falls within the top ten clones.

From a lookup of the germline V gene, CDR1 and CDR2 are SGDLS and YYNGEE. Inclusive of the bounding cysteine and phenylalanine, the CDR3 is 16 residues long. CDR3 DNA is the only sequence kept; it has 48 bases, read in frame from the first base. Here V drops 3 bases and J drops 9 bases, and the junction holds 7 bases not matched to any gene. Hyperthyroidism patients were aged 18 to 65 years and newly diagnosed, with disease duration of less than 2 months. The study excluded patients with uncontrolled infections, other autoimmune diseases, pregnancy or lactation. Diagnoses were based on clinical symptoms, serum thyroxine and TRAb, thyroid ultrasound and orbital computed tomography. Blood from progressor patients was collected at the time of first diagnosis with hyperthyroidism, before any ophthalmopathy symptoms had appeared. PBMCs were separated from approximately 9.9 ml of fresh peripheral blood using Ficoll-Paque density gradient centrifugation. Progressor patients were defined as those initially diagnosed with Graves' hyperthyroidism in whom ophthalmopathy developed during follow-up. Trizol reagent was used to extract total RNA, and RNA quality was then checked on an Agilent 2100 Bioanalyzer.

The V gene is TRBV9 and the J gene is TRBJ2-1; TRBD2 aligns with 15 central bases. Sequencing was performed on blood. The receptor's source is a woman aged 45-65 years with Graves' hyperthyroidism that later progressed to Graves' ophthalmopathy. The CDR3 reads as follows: CASSGTGLAGGTEQFF. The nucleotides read TGTGCCAGCAGCGGTACGGGACTAGCGGGAGGTACTGAGCAGTTCTTC.